These T cell receptor beta chains were read from a single sample in a study of T cell responses to AZD1222 COVID-19 vaccine. Sequenced by immunoSEQ multiplex PCR; TCRdb stores in-frame clones only, minus some. Among under 200,000 clones, about nine tenths were seen once, and the ten largest hold about 1.6%. The sequencing here drew on peripheral blood, taken on day 0 of AZD1222 vaccination. The receptors originated from an adult in good health. CDR3s include the opening cysteine and the closing phenylalanine or tryptophan. The order of the fields is J gene, clone size, V gene, D gene, CDR3 DNA, CDR3 protein. A D gene is named only where the DNA matches it firmly. Some rows have no size entry. The others give once, few or many, or a class for an expanded clone.

J: TRBJ1-1
size: NA
V: TRBV7-8
D: NA
DNA: TGTGCCAGCAGCTTAAGAGACCCTGGGCCCATGGCATCCGACACTGAAGCTTTCTTT
CDR3: CASSLRDPGPMASDTEAFF

J: TRBJ2-7
size: NA
V: TRBV4-1
D: NA
DNA: TGCGCCAGCAGCCAAGATGCCATACCCGGCGAGCAGTACTTC
CDR3: CASSQDAIPGEQYF

J: TRBJ2-1
size: NA
V: TRBV2
D: TRBD2
DNA: TGTGCCAGCAGTGAAGTCCGACTAGCGGTCTACAATGAGCAGTTCTTC
CDR3: CASSEVRLAVYNEQFF

J: TRBJ2-7
size: NA
V: TRBV3-1/TRBV3-2
D: NA
DNA: TGTGCCAGCAGCCAAGATCCCACCGCCTTCTGCTTC
CDR3: CASSQDPTAFCF

J: TRBJ2-5
size: NA
V: TRBV7-2
D: NA
DNA: TGTGCCAGCAGCTTAGGGACTGGCCAAGAGACCCAGTACTTC
CDR3: CASSLGTGQETQYF

J: TRBJ2-1
size: once
V: TRBV3-1/TRBV3-2
D: NA
DNA: TGTGCCAGCAGCCAAGATCTTGGGGTGGGGAGGGAGCAGTTCTTC
CDR3: CASSQDLGVGREQFF

J: TRBJ1-6
size: NA
V: TRBV25-1
D: NA
DNA: TGTGCCAGCAGCCCAGGGAACTCCTATAATTCACCCCTCCACTTT
CDR3: CASSPGNSYNSPLHF

J: TRBJ2-4
size: NA
V: TRBV5-8
D: TRBD2
DNA: TGTGCCAGCAGCTTGGCTAGCGGGGGAATAAACATTCAGTACTTC
CDR3: CASSLASGGINIQYF

J: TRBJ2-1
size: NA
V: TRBV4-1
D: TRBD2
DNA: TGCGCCAGCAGCCAAGATCGGACTAGCGGGTACAATGAGCAGTTCTTC
CDR3: CASSQDRTSGYNEQFF

J: TRBJ1-5
size: once
V: TRBV10-3
D: NA
DNA: TGTGCCATCAGCGGACAGTTTGATCAGCCCCAGCATTTT
CDR3: CAISGQFDQPQHF